This is a list of T cell receptor beta chains from one sample in a study of T cells in Graves' hyperthyroidism and ophthalmopathy. TCRdb redid the calling of the multiplex PCR reads with MiXCR, one entry per CDR3 protein. The sample yields under 250,000 distinct CDR3 sequences, roughly a quarter seen once. Sequencing was done on a sample of blood. The receptors stem from a woman in her forties with Graves' ophthalmopathy. CDR3s include the opening cysteine and the closing phenylalanine or tryptophan. A D gene is named only where the DNA matches it firmly. A clone size is listed for some rows: how often the clone was seen (once, few, many), or a class if it is expanded.

V gene	D gene	J gene	clone size	CDR3 protein	CDR3 DNA
TRBV6-5	NA	TRBJ1-1	NA	CASSYWDEAFF	TGTGCCAGCAGTTACTGGGATGAAGCTTTCTTT
TRBV27	NA	TRBJ1-1	few	CASSATLRTEAFF	TGTGCCAGCAGTGCCACACTGAGGACTGAAGCTTTCTTT
TRBV6-5	NA	TRBJ1-5	NA	CASSYVSGSNQPQHF	TGTGCCAGCAGTTACGTCTCGGGTAGCAATCAGCCCCAGCATTTT
TRBV24-1	TRBD2	TRBJ2-5	many	CATSDPGGGRETQYF	TGTGCCACCAGTGACCCGGGGGGGGGACGAGAGACCCAGTACTTC
TRBV2	NA	TRBJ1-1	many	CASSGSVKNTEAFF	TGTGCCAGCAGTGGTTCGGTCAAGAACACTGAAGCTTTCTTT
TRBV20-1	TRBD2	TRBJ2-2	many	CSARGLAGGGNTGELFF	TGCAGTGCTAGAGGGCTAGCGGGAGGCGGAAACACCGGGGAGCTGTTTTTT
TRBV6-2/TRBV6-3	TRBD2	TRBJ2-7	NA	CASRALFGAGGDLDYEQYF	TGTGCCAGCAGAGCCCTATTCGGAGCGGGAGGGGATCTTGACTACGAGCAGTACTTC
TRBV20-1	NA	TRBJ1-1	many	CSARDPANTEAFF	TGCAGTGCTAGAGATCCTGCGAACACTGAAGCTTTCTTT
TRBV10-1	TRBD1	TRBJ1-1	many	CASSTGTVNTEAFF	TGCGCCAGCAGTACCGGGACAGTGAACACTGAAGCTTTCTTT
TRBV10-3	TRBD1	TRBJ1-2	NA	CAISGDRGLDGYTF	TGTGCCATCAGTGGGGACAGGGGGCTTGATGGCTACACCTTC
TRBV12-3/TRBV12-4	NA	TRBJ1-3	many	CASSLGGAGNTIYF	TGTGCCAGCAGTTTGGGTGGGGCTGGAAACACCATATATTTT
TRBV7-8	TRBD1	TRBJ2-5	once	CASSDRGVLETQYF	TGTGCCAGCAGCGACAGGGGTGTTCTTGAGACCCAGTACTTC
TRBV28	TRBD1	TRBJ2-7	many	CASSFLGQGGDEQYF	TGTGCCAGCAGTTTCCTCGGACAGGGGGGCGACGAGCAGTACTTC
TRBV6-1	NA	TRBJ2-7	once	CASSTKSGYEQYF	TGTGCCAGCAGTACAAAGTCCGGGTACGAGCAGTACTTC
TRBV30	NA	TRBJ1-1	many	CAWSAFIMNTEAFF	TGTGCCTGGAGTGCCTTTATCATGAACACTGAAGCTTTCTTT
TRBV28	NA	TRBJ2-7	many	CASSLEQEFHEQYF	TGTGCCAGCAGTTTAGAACAGGAGTTCCACGAGCAGTACTTC
TRBV20-1	NA	TRBJ1-1	many	CSASKQPQNTEAFF	TGCAGTGCTAGTAAACAACCACAGAACACTGAAGCTTTCTTT
TRBV6-5	TRBD1	TRBJ1-1	NA	CASSYLGQGITEAFF	TGTGCCAGCAGTTACTTAGGACAGGGGATAACTGAAGCTTTCTTT
TRBV11-2	TRBD1	TRBJ1-2	many	CASSLVPTGQVYGYTF	TGTGCCAGCAGCTTAGTCCCTACGGGACAGGTCTATGGCTACACCTTC
TRBV12-3/TRBV12-4	NA	TRBJ1-5	NA	CASSLTTGSNQPQHF	TGTGCCAGCAGTTTAACGACAGGTAGCAATCAGCCCCAGCATTTT
TRBV11-2	NA	TRBJ1-2	NA	CASSPGWALGYGYTF	TGTGCCAGCAGCCCCGGGTGGGCCTTGGGCTATGGCTACACCTTC
TRBV7-8	TRBD2	TRBJ2-7	NA	CASSLVGTSGRAPEQYF	TGTGCCAGCAGCTTAGTAGGGACTAGCGGGAGGGCCCCCGAGCAGTACTTC
TRBV5-1	TRBD2	TRBJ2-7	many	CASSREGGASYEQYF	TGCGCCAGCAGCCGGGAGGGCGGAGCTTCCTACGAGCAGTACTTC
TRBV28	NA	TRBJ2-7	many	CASSTQTDASSYEQYF	TGTGCCAGCAGTACGCAGACAGACGCGAGCTCCTACGAGCAGTACTTC
TRBV7-8	NA	TRBJ2-2	many	CASSPPRVNTGELFF	TGTGCCAGCAGCCCCCCTCGCGTCAACACCGGGGAGCTGTTTTTT
TRBV5-1	NA	TRBJ2-2	many	CASSLAGQTGELFF	TGCGCCAGCAGCTTGGCCGGCCAAACCGGGGAGCTGTTTTTT
TRBV4-1	NA	TRBJ2-7	few	CASSQTPGLIYEQYF	TGCGCCAGCAGCCAAACCCCAGGACTCATCTACGAGCAGTACTTC
TRBV28	NA	TRBJ1-2	many	CASSSPLPKDGYTF	TGTGCCAGCAGTTCCCCCCTCCCTAAGGATGGCTACACCTTC
TRBV6-5	TRBD2	TRBJ2-7	many	CASSSLAGASYEQYF	TGTGCCAGCAGTTCACTAGCGGGAGCCTCCTACGAGCAGTACTTC
TRBV28	TRBD1	TRBJ1-1	NA	CASRLTGAVVTEAFF	TGTGCCAGCAGACTAACAGGGGCGGTAGTCACTGAAGCTTTCTTT
TRBV30	TRBD1	TRBJ1-3	few	CAWSRGTDLSGNTIYF	TGTGCCTGGAGTCGAGGGACAGACCTCTCTGGAAACACCATATATTTT
TRBV24-1	NA	TRBJ1-5	NA	CATSDWGSQPNQPQHF	TGTGCCACCAGTGATTGGGGGTCCCAGCCCAATCAGCCCCAGCATTTT
TRBV6-2/TRBV6-3	NA	TRBJ2-7	few	CASNNPGETYEQYF	TGTGCCAGCAACAACCCGGGGGAGACCTACGAGCAGTACTTC
TRBV7-2	NA	TRBJ2-5	many	CASSSEFQTQYF	TGTGCCAGCAGCTCGGAATTTCAGACCCAGTACTTC
TRBV10-3	TRBD1	TRBJ2-5	many	CAIRDRDWETQYF	TGTGCCATCCGGGACAGGGATTGGGAGACCCAGTACTTC
TRBV2	NA	TRBJ2-7	many	CASKGGTYSYEQYF	TGTGCCAGCAAGGGCGGGACCTACTCCTACGAGCAGTACTTC
TRBV2	TRBD1	TRBJ2-7	many	CASSFRTGGLYEQYF	TGTGCCAGCAGTTTCCGGACAGGTGGATTATACGAGCAGTACTTC
TRBV19	NA	TRBJ2-5	many	CASSLGETKYF	TGTGCCAGTAGTTTGGGGGAGACCAAGTACTTC
TRBV6-5	TRBD1	TRBJ1-2	NA	CASSWTGEGLRGYTF	TGTGCCAGCAGTTGGACAGGGGAAGGCTTGCGGGGCTACACCTTC
TRBV10-3	NA	TRBJ2-7	many	CAISEGSTYEQYF	TGTGCCATCAGTGAGGGCAGCACCTACGAGCAGTACTTC
TRBV6-2/TRBV6-3	NA	TRBJ2-2	NA	CASSWNLLAINTGELFF	TGTGCCAGCAGTTGGAATTTACTGGCGATAAACACCGGGGAGCTGTTTTTT
TRBV7-2	NA	TRBJ2-7	NA	CASSPKYEQYF	TGTGCCAGCAGTCCTAAATACGAGCAGTACTTC
TRBV5-1	NA	TRBJ2-5	many	CASSTSRTQYF	TGCGCCAGCAGCACATCTCGGACCCAGTACTTC
TRBV9	TRBD1	TRBJ2-2	many	CASSVVAGTGFTGELFF	TGTGCCAGCAGCGTAGTTGCCGGGACAGGGTTCACCGGGGAGCTGTTTTTT
TRBV3-1	NA	TRBJ2-5	many	CASSQDYGLPKVQYF	TGTGCCAGCAGCCAAGATTACGGACTCCCTAAGGTCCAGTACTTC